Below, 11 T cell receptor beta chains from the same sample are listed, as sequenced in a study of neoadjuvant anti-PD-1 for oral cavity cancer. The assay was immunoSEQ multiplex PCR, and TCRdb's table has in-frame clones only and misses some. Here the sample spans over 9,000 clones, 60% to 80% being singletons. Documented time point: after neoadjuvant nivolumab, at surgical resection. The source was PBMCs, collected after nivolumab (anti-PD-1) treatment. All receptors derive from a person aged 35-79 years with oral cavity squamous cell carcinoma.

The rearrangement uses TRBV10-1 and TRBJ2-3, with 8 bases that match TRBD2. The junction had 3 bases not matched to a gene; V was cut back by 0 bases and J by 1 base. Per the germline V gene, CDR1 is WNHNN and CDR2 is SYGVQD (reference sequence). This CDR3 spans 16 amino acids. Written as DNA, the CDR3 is TGCGCCAGCAGTGAGTCTAGAGCGGGGGGCACAGATACGCAGTATTTT. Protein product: CASSESRAGGTDTQYF.

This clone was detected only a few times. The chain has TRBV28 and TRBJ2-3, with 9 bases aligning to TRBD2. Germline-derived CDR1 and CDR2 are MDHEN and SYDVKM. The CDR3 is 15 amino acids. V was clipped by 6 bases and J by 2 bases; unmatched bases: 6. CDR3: CASSQTSGYTDTQYF. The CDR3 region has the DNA TGTGCCAGCAGCCAGACTAGCGGTTACACAGATACGCAGTATTTT.

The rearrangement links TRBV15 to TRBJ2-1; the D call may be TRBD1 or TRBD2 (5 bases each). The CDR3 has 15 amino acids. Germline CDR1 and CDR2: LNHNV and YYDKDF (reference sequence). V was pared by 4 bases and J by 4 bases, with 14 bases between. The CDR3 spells CATSTLGTSYNEQFF. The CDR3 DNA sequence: TGTGCCACCAGCACCCTTGGGACCTCTTACAATGAGCAGTTCTTC.

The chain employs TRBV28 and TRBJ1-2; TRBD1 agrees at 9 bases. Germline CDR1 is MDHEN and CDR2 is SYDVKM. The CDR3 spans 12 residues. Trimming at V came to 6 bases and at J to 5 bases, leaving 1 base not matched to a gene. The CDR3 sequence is CASRGTGYGYTF. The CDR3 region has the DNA TGTGCCAGCAGGGGGACAGGGTATGGCTACACCTTC.

CDR3 coding DNA: TGTGCCAGCAGCTTTTCACCATCCGCTGGAAACACCATATATTTT. The encoded protein is CASSFSPSAGNTIYF. The chain combines TRBV11-2 with TRBJ1-3; D ambiguous. V was pared by 3 bases and J by 2 bases, with 11 bases between. CDR1 is SGHAT and CDR2 is FQNNGV in the germline V gene. CDR3 length: 15 residues.

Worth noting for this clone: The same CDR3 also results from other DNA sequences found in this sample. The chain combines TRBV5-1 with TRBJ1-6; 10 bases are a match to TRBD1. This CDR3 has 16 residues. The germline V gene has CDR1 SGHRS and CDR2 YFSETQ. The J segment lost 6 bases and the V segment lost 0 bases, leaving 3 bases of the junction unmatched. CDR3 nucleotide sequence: TGCGCCAGCAGCTTGGCCGGGACAGGGGTTAATTCACCCCTCCACTTT. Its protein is CASSLAGTGVNSPLHF.

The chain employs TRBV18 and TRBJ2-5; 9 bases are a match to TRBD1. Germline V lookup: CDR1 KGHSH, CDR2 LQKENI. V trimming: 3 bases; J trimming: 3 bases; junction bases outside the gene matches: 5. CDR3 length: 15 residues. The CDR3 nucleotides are TGTGCCAGCTCACCGGGACAGGGCCGTAAAGAGACCCAGTACTTC. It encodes CASSPGQGRKETQYF.

The CDR3 region is CASSGLVTSYEQYF. The DNA for the CDR3 is TGTGCCAGCAGCGGACTAGTGACTTCCTACGAGCAGTACTTC. The rearrangement joins TRBV6-5 to TRBJ2-7; 7 nucleotides agree with TRBD2. The V gene's germline CDR1 is MNHEY and CDR2 SVGAGI. V shed 6 bases and J 1 base; nucleotides not matched to a gene: 6. This CDR3 is built from 14 residues.

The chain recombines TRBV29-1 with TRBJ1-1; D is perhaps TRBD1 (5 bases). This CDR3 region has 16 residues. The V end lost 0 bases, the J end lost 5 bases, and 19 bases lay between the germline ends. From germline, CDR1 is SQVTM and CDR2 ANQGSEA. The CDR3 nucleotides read TGCAGCGTTGAAGATAGAAAGGGACCCGGGAGGACTGAAGCTTTCTTT. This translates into CSVEDRKGPGRTEAFF.

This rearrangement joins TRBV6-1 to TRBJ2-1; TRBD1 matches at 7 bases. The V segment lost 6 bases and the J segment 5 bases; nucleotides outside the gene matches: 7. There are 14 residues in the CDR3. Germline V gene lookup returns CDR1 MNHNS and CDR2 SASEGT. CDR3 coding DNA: TGTGCCAGCAGCTGGACAGGTCAAAACAATGAGCAGTTCTTC. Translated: CASSWTGQNNEQFF.

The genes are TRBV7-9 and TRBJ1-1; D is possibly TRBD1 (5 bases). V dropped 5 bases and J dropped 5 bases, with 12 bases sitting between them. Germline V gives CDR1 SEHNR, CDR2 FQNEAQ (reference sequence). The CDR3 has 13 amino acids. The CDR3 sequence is CASSGTKKTEAFF. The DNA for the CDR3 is TGTGCCAGCAGCGGGACCAAGAAAACTGAAGCTTTCTTT.